This TCR beta chain was captured by sequencing in a study of T cell repertoires in aging, cancer and after chemotherapy. For the study at large: Patients with glioblastoma brain tumors were sampled before and after temozolomide-based therapy.

TCR beta rearrangements were amplified from peripheral blood genomic DNA. Multiplex touch-down PCR with TRB-A/B primers amplified rearranged V-D-J TRB sequences. TCRdb redid the calling of the multiplex PCR reads with MiXCR, one entry per CDR3 protein. Of a few thousand distinct CDR3 sequences listed, 24% were seen once; the top ten hold around 12%. Whole-study results and caveats: Rebound thymic output was suggested by rising median generation probability during chemotherapy in each cancer cohort.

This clonotype is medium-sized in the sample. Its target is unknown. This sequence was found in a human donor with a solid tumor. The source material was blood.

The CDR3 loop reads CASSREMRGVPGELFF. The CDR3 DNA reads TGTGCCAGCAGCCGCGAGATGCGGGGGGTACCCGGGGAGCTGTTTTTT. This sequence joins TRBV5-4 and TRBJ2-2, with 8 bases that match TRBD2. Per the germline V gene, CDR1 is SGHNT and CDR2 is YYREEE (reference sequence). The V and J ends lost 4 bases and 6 bases, in that order; junction bases with no gene match: 11. The CDR3 has 16 residues.